Listed here are 19 T cell receptor beta chains from one sample, sequenced in a study of STAT5B mutations in CD4+ large granular lymphocyte leukemia. The assay was immunoSEQ multiplex PCR, and TCRdb's table has in-frame clones only and misses some. The repertoire holds about 48,000 clones, with under 80% as singletons. Sequencing was performed on CD4+ T cells from blood buffy coats. These receptors came from a human donor in good health.

The chain combines TRBV6-1 with TRBJ2-2; D is ambiguous. Germline CDR1 and CDR2: MNHNS and SASEGT. CDR3 size: 12 residues. The V gene lost 8 bases and the J gene lost 1 base, with 5 bases spanning the gap. This CDR3 is CASGVNTGELFF. In DNA form, the CDR3 reads TGTGCCAGCGGCGTGAACACCGGGGAGCTGTTTTTT.

This clone appeared a single time. The rearrangement uses TRBV5-1 and TRBJ2-2, with 9 bases that match TRBD2. The J segment lost 0 bases and the V segment lost 2 bases, leaving 5 bases of the junction unmatched. The CDR3 totals 17 residues. The germline V gene has CDR1 SGHRS and CDR2 YFSETQ. For the CDR3, the DNA is TGCGCCAGCAGCTTACGTGCGGGGGGGCCGAACACCGGGGAGCTGTTTTTT. Translated: CASSLRAGGPNTGELFF. The full variable domain, completed using reference TRBV5-1 and TRBJ2-2, is KAGVTQTPRYLIKTRGQQVTLSCSPISGHRSVSWYQQTPGQGLQFLFEYFSETQRNKGNFPGRFSGRQFSNSRSEMNVSTLELGDSALYLCASSLRAGGPNTGELFFGEGSRLTVL.

The chain uses TRBV4-1 and TRBJ1-4; 7 nucleotides agree with TRBD1. CDR3 length: 13 residues. Trimming took 4 bases from V and 7 from J; bases not matched to a gene: 3. Germline-derived CDR1 and CDR2 are MGHRA and YSYEKL. This CDR3 is CASSPDRAEKLFF. CDR3 in DNA: TGCGCCAGCAGCCCCGACAGGGCTGAAAAACTGTTTTTT.

This chain connects TRBV10-3 to TRBJ2-3; D not resolved. V dropped 8 bases and J dropped 6 bases, with 12 bases sitting between them. This CDR3 has 12 amino acids. Germline CDR1 reads ENHRY; CDR2 reads SYGVKD. CDR3 in amino acids: CAIGLTDDTQYF. CDR3 coding DNA: TGTGCCATCGGGCTGACGGATGATACGCAGTATTTT.

The genes are TRBV11-2 and TRBJ2-5, with 7 bases matching TRBD2. Germline V gene sequence: CDR1 SGHAT, CDR2 FQNNGV. There are 13 residues in the CDR3. V lost 1 base and J lost 4; bases outside the gene matches: 0. CDR3 in DNA: TGTGCCAGCAGCTTAGGCGGGGGAGAGACCCAGTACTTC. Residues: CASSLGGGETQYF.

This clone was picked up a small number of times. The chain joins TRBV10-3 to TRBJ1-5, with 7 nucleotides matching TRBD1. The CDR3 totals 13 residues. The ends lost 11 bases at V and 6 bases at J; junction bases unmatched: 10. Germline V gives CDR1 ENHRY, CDR2 SYGVKD. Written as DNA, the CDR3 is TGTGCCTCGATGGAGGGGGCTAGTCAGCCCCAGCATTTT. The encoded protein is CASMEGASQPQHF.

V is TRBV19 and J is TRBJ2-3, with 8 bases that match TRBD1. This CDR3 region has 17 residues. Germline V gene data show CDR1 as LNHDA and CDR2 as SQIVND (reference sequence). Germline trimming cut 4 bases from V and 4 bases from J; bases unmatched to any gene: 13. In nucleotides, the CDR3 is TGTGCCAGTAGTACGTCATTGACAGGGGTTGTGGCAGATACGCAGTATTTT. Its protein product is CASSTSLTGVVADTQYF.

The chain combines TRBV9 with TRBJ1-6; D possibly corresponds to TRBD1 (5 bases). The CDR3 runs 15 residues. V was shortened by 0 bases and J by 10 bases, with 14 bases between the two germline ends. Germline assignment: CDR1 SGDLS and CDR2 YYNGEE. The CDR3 region is CASSVAAAGFSPLHF. CDR3 in DNA: TGTGCCAGCAGCGTAGCTGCGGCAGGGTTCTCACCCCTCCACTTT.

The chain links TRBV9 to TRBJ1-2; D unresolved. The V and J ends lost 0 bases and 2 bases respectively, with 14 bases between them. CDR1 is SGDLS and CDR2 is YYNGEE in the germline V gene. The CDR3 is made up of 16 amino acids. The CDR3 region is CASSVDADPSNYGYTF. CDR3 coding DNA: TGTGCCAGCAGCGTAGATGCAGACCCGTCAAACTATGGCTACACCTTC.

The V call is TRBV28, the J call TRBJ1-2, with D tentatively TRBD1 (6 bases). Germline V gene lookup returns CDR1 MDHEN and CDR2 SYDVKM. V was shortened by 4 bases and J by 7 bases, with 13 bases between the two germline ends. There are 13 residues in the CDR3. DNA for the CDR3: TGTGCCAGCAGTTACCCCGGGACACGTGGCTACACCTTC. Its protein product is CASSYPGTRGYTF.

The chain is built from TRBV19 and TRBJ1-4, with D possibly being TRBD1 (5 bases). The CDR3 is made up of 17 amino acids. V was clipped by 3 bases and J by 0 bases, with 14 bases between them. CDR1 and CDR2 from the germline V gene are LNHDA and SQIVND (reference sequence). The DNA for the CDR3 is TGTGCCAGTAGTATCCCGACAGCCATTGCAACTAATGAAAAACTGTTTTTT. Amino acids: CASSIPTAIATNEKLFF.

The CDR3 loop is CASSPGVVTNYGYTF. The DNA for the CDR3 is TGTGCCAGCAGCCCCGGCGTTGTTACTAACTATGGCTACACCTTC. The rearrangement uses TRBV27 and TRBJ1-2; D ambiguous. The ends were cut back, 6 bases at V and 0 bases at J, with 14 bases in the middle. CDR3 length: 15 amino acids. The V gene's germline CDR1 is MNHEY and CDR2 SMNVEV (reference sequence).

The rearrangement uses TRBV5-1 and TRBJ1-1; the D gene is possibly TRBD1 (6 bases). This CDR3 is built from 13 residues. Trimming removed 6 bases from V and 2 bases from J, with 11 bases in between. Germline CDR1 and CDR2: SGHRS and YFSETQ. In DNA form, the CDR3 reads TGCGCCAGCACCGGGACATATAACACTGAAGCTTTCTTT. It is translated as CASTGTYNTEAFF.

The chain joins TRBV6-5 to TRBJ2-7; 9 nucleotides agree with TRBD1. This CDR3 region has 15 residues. CDR1 is MNHEY and CDR2 is SVGAGI in the germline V gene. V dropped 6 bases and J dropped 7; count of bases not matched to a gene: 13. The CDR3 DNA reads TGTGCCAGCAGGGCCCCGGGACAGGGTTCACGGGAGCAGTACTTC. This encodes CASRAPGQGSREQYF.

The rearrangement joins TRBV27 to TRBJ2-7; 9 bases fit TRBD2. The CDR3 contains 15 residues. The germline CDR1 and CDR2 sequences are MNHEY and SMNVEV (reference sequence). The V and J ends lost 6 bases and 3 bases, in that order; junction bases with no gene match: 9. This CDR3 reads CASRIRTSDSYEQYV. The CDR3 nucleotides are TGTGCCAGCAGAATCCGGACTAGCGACAGCTACGAGCAGTACGTC.

The chain employs TRBV28 and TRBJ2-5, with 7 bases matching TRBD2. CDR3 length: 15 residues. CDR1 is MDHEN, CDR2 SYDVKM, per germline. J gave up 5 bases and V 2 bases, and 8 bases lay outside the gene matches. CDR3 sequence: CASSLSGGGRETQYF. The CDR3 region has the DNA TGTGCCAGCAGTTTAAGTGGGGGGGGAAGGGAGACCCAGTACTTC.

The table lists this clone with a few counts. This rearrangement joins TRBV18 to TRBJ1-2; possibly TRBD1 for D (6 bases). Germline assignment: CDR1 KGHSH and CDR2 LQKENI. Deletions cut 6 bases from V and 2 bases from J, with 16 bases between. This CDR3 contains 15 residues. Here the CDR3 reads CASSPTAGANYGYTF. Written as DNA, the CDR3 is TGTGCCAGCTCGCCGACAGCGGGGGCGAACTATGGCTACACCTTC.

The chain combines TRBV6-5 with TRBJ2-2, with 9 bases aligning to TRBD1. The CDR3 runs 16 residues. V lost 2 bases and J lost 7; bases outside the gene matches: 8. Germline V gene lookup returns CDR1 MNHEY and CDR2 SVGAGI. Here the CDR3 reads CASSYDGTGIGGELFF. The CDR3 nucleotides are TGTGCCAGCAGTTACGATGGGACAGGGATCGGCGGGGAGCTGTTTTTT.

The V and J genes are TRBV5-1 and TRBJ1-2, with D perhaps TRBD1 (5 bases). This CDR3 region has 13 residues. CDR1 is SGHRS and CDR2 is YFSETQ in the germline V gene. V dropped 4 bases and J dropped 8 bases, with 15 bases sitting between them. In DNA, the CDR3 is TGCGCCAGCAGCCCGGGACCACAAAGGGGCTACACCTTC. Protein: CASSPGPQRGYTF.